These 16 T cell receptor beta chains were sequenced from one sample in a study of T cell changes during pregnancy in multiple sclerosis. Data came from immunoSEQ multiplex PCR; TCRdb stores just in-frame clones and leaves some out. The table lists approximately 100,000 clones, roughly 93% of them singletons. The material was peripheral blood, obtained in the first trimester of pregnancy. The receptors come from a female donor with multiple sclerosis, enrolled in a pregnancy study.

The chain links TRBV6-5 to TRBJ2-5; TRBD1 matches 9 bases. Trimming cost V 2 bases and J 5 bases; bases outside gene matches: 3. The CDR3 runs to 14 residues. Germline V gene sequence: CDR1 MNHEY, CDR2 SVGAGI. The DNA for the CDR3 is TGTGCCAGCAGTTACGGGACAGGGCGGGAGACCCAGTACTTC. Its translation is CASSYGTGRETQYF.

The V gene is TRBV10-2, the J gene TRBJ2-2; 11 nucleotides agree with TRBD2. The V gene's germline CDR1 is WSHSY and CDR2 SAAADI. This CDR3 is 17 amino acids long. Trimming removed 7 bases from V and 6 bases from J; junction bases left unmatched: 13. The CDR3 DNA reads TGCGCCAGCATTGGAGGGGATAGCGGGGGGGCTTCCGGGGAGCTGTTTTTT. The encoded protein is CASIGGDSGGASGELFF.

V is TRBV27 and J is TRBJ1-6, with 9 bases aligning to TRBD1. The CDR3 spans 15 residues. The V segment lost 2 bases and the J segment 7 bases; nucleotides outside the gene matches: 3. Germline CDR1 and CDR2: MNHEY and SMNVEV (reference sequence). In DNA form, the CDR3 reads TGTGCCAGCAGTTTAGGACAGGGGTTCAATTCACCCCTCCACTTT. Protein product: CASSLGQGFNSPLHF.

This chain links TRBV9 with TRBJ1-2; 7 nucleotides agree with TRBD1. This CDR3 region has 12 residues. The V and J ends lost 4 bases and 13 bases, in that order; junction bases with no gene match: 10. Germline CDR1 is SGDLS and CDR2 is YYNGEE. CDR3 nucleotide sequence: TGTGCCAGCAGCAACTTAGGGGGCAGGGTCACCTTC. Amino acid sequence: CASSNLGGRVTF.

Regarding this clone: A read error may produce the germline difference seen at one junction end. The V and J genes are TRBV6-1 and TRBJ1-1; D ambiguous. Germline V gives CDR1 MNHNS, CDR2 SASEGT. The CDR3 is 13 amino acids. This chain's CDR3 is CAGSPAGGTEAFF. The CDR3 DNA follows: TGTGCCGGCAGTCCGGCGGGTGGAACTGAAGCTTTCTTT.

The chain has TRBV19 and TRBJ1-4; TRBD1 aligns across 8 bases. The CDR3 runs to 15 residues. J lost 8 bases, V lost 7 bases, and 12 bases had no gene match. Germline CDR1 and CDR2: LNHDA and SQIVND (reference sequence). CDR3 protein: CASIGMGQAGEKLFF. The DNA of the CDR3 is TGTGCCAGTATCGGCATGGGACAGGCCGGCGAAAAACTGTTTTTT.

The chain has TRBV6-1 and TRBJ1-4, with D tentatively TRBD1 (5 bases). Trimming shortened V by 0 bases and J by 4 bases, and 15 bases separated the two germline ends. Per the germline V gene, CDR1 is MNHNS and CDR2 is SASEGT. The length of the CDR3 is 17 residues. CDR3: CASSEAWGRVGNEKLFF. The CDR3 bases are TGTGCCAGCAGTGAAGCGTGGGGCAGGGTTGGTAATGAAAAACTGTTTTTT.

The chain links TRBV11-2 to TRBJ2-7; possibly TRBD1 for D (8 bases). The V end was cut by 5 bases, the J end by 7 bases, with 24 bases between. Germline CDR1 reads SGHAT; CDR2 reads FQNNGV. CDR3 size: 16 residues. The CDR3 region has the DNA TGTGCCAGCAGCCCCAGAGCGGGACAGGTCCCGGAGGAGCAGTACTTC. Protein sequence: CASSPRAGQVPEEQYF.

The chain couples TRBV6-6 to TRBJ2-5; TRBD1 aligns across 7 bases. Losses at the gene ends were 5 bases for V and 1 base for J; bases not matched to a gene: 1. Germline V lookup: CDR1 MNHNY, CDR2 SVGAGI (reference sequence). CDR3 length: 13 amino acids. CDR3 coding DNA: TGTGCCAGCAGTGGGGACAGCCAAGAGACCCAGTACTTC. It encodes CASSGDSQETQYF.

This clone was picked up a small number of times. The gene calls are TRBV4-2 and TRBJ2-1; TRBD2 agrees at 12 bases. The CDR3 contains 17 residues. CDR1 is LGHNA and CDR2 is YNFKEQ in the germline V gene. After removal of 5 bases from V and 0 bases from J, the junction contained 5 bases not matched to a gene. This chain's CDR3 is CASSTLAGGLSYNEQFF. DNA for the CDR3: TGTGCCAGCAGCACACTAGCGGGGGGCCTCTCCTACAATGAGCAGTTCTTC.

The chain couples TRBV7-9 to TRBJ2-7; no definite D call. The CDR3 totals 12 residues. Trimming pared 3 bases from V and 3 bases from J, leaving 6 bases between. CDR1 and CDR2 (germline): SEHNR, FQNEAQ (reference sequence). The CDR3 region is CASSLAVYEQYF. The CDR3 bases are TGTGCCAGCAGCTTGGCAGTCTACGAGCAGTACTTC.

The chain links TRBV7-2 to TRBJ2-1, with D maybe TRBD1 (6 bases). V was shortened by 5 bases and J by 0 bases, with 11 bases between the two germline ends. Germline lookup yields CDR1 SGHTA and CDR2 FQGNSA. The CDR3 consists of 15 residues. CDR3 region: CASSVDSSSYNEQFF. The CDR3 nucleotides are TGTGCCAGCAGCGTGGACAGCAGCTCCTACAATGAGCAGTTCTTC.

V usage is TRBV4-1 and J usage is TRBJ2-7; TRBD2 might be the D (5 bases). The CDR3 totals 15 residues. The germline CDR1 and CDR2 sequences are MGHRA and YSYEKL. V was trimmed by 2 bases and J by 0 bases, leaving 11 bases between them. CDR3 sequence (DNA): TGCGCCAGCAGCCAATCTCAAACTAGCTCCTACGAGCAGTACTTC. Protein sequence: CASSQSQTSSYEQYF.

This clone has a single count. V and J are TRBV27 and TRBJ1-1; 9 nucleotides agree with TRBD1. Germline V gene sequence: CDR1 MNHEY, CDR2 SMNVEV (reference sequence). The CDR3 is 14 residues long. V was clipped by 2 bases and J by 5 bases; unmatched bases: 3. Here the CDR3 reads CASSLRQGGTEAFF. CDR3 nucleotide sequence: TGTGCCAGCAGTTTACGACAGGGGGGGACTGAAGCTTTCTTT.

The V call is TRBV9, the J call TRBJ2-1, with TRBD2 matching 11 bases. The J segment lost 2 bases and the V segment lost 2 bases, leaving 0 bases of the junction unmatched. This CDR3 spans 15 amino acids. Germline loops: CDR1 SGDLS, CDR2 YYNGEE. CDR3 coding DNA: TGTGCCAGCAGCGTGACTAGCGGGGCCTACAATGAGCAGTTCTTC. The encoded protein is CASSVTSGAYNEQFF.

This clone came up once. This chain connects TRBV7-2 to TRBJ2-5, with 8 bases fitting TRBD1. CDR3 length: 13 residues. With V trimmed by 0 bases and J by 7 bases, 1 base remained unmatched. Germline CDR1 SGHTA, CDR2 FQGNSA. Here the CDR3 DNA reads TGTGCCAGCAGCTTAGCGACAGGGGCGACCCAGTACTTC. Translation gives CASSLATGATQYF. Supplemented by reference TRBV7-2 and TRBJ2-5, the full variable domain reads GAGVSQSPSNKVTEKGKDVELRCDPISGHTALYWYRQSLGQGLEFLIYFQGNSAPDKSGLPSDRFSAERTGGSVSTLTIQRTQQEDSAVYLCASSLATGATQYFGPGTRLLVL.